The clone carrying this TCR beta chain has more than one count but fewer than ten. From the reads, TCRdb called clonotypes with MiXCR, one entry per CDR3 protein. Of about 320,000 distinct CDR3 sequences detected, 8% to 9.5% appear once; the ten largest clones hold about 4.5%. This record belongs to a study of T cell repertoires in cytomegalovirus infection. The ends lost 6 bases at V and 8 bases at J; junction bases unmatched: 5. This CDR3 spans 12 amino acids. CDR1 SNHLY and CDR2 FYNNEI come from the germline V gene. This clonotype was sampled from a human donor in good health (CMV status not recorded). Some clones in this sample may be carry-over from other donors' samples. Sequenced sample: PBMCs. The gene calls are TRBV2 and TRBJ2-3; 7 bases agree with TRBD2. CDR3 residues: CASRGDYPTQYF. Written as DNA, the CDR3 is TGTGCCAGCAGGGGGGACTACCCTACGCAGTATTTT.